Following are 18 T cell receptor beta chains from one sample sequenced in a study of blood T cells in healthy people across ages. PCR was performed a second time for roughly 7 to 12 cycles using a sample-barcoded 5' primer and a J-beta primer mix. TCRdb analysed the 5' RACE reads with MiXCR anew, one entry per CDR3 protein. The table shows hundreds of thousands of distinct CDR3 sequences, with less than 30% occurring only once. The sequenced material came from blood. The receptor source for this set is a woman in her 70s in good health.

This clonotype was seen just once. Here the CDR3 omits its conserved ending phenylalanine or tryptophan, so a read error is the likely source. The V call is TRBV5-6, the J call TRBJ2-5; a weak D match, TRBD1 (6 bases). The CDR3 is 13 amino acids. Per germline, CDR1 SGHDT and CDR2 YYEEEE. V was cut by 3 bases and J by 2 bases, with 8 bases left in between. The CDR3 here is CASSWQGQETQYS. The CDR3 nucleotides read TGTGCCAGCAGCTGGCAGGGGCAAGAGACCCAGTACTCC.

The table lists this clonotype with many counts. The genes are TRBV20-1 and TRBJ2-3, with 7 bases fitting TRBD2. Germline V CDR1 and CDR2: DFQATT, SNEGSKA (reference sequence). CDR3 size: 15 residues. J lost 5 bases, V lost 0 bases, and 8 bases had no gene match. The chain's CDR3 is CSARDRRELGDTQYF. In DNA, the CDR3 is TGCAGTGCTAGAGATAGGCGGGAGTTGGGAGATACGCAGTATTTT.

This chain uses TRBV12-3 or TRBV12-4 with TRBJ1-2; 8 nucleotides match TRBD1. This CDR3 region has 14 residues. Trimming took 5 bases from V and 0 from J; bases not matched to a gene: 2. This CDR3 reads CASSQDRANYGYTF. As DNA, the CDR3 is TGTGCCAGCAGTCAGGACAGGGCTAACTATGGCTACACCTTC.

CDR3 bases: TGTGCCAGCAGTCGACAGATAAGTCTCTACGAGCAGTACTTC. It encodes CASSRQISLYEQYF. The chain uses TRBV28 and TRBJ2-5; a weak D match, TRBD1 (5 bases). The closer fit of TRBJ2-7 to the DNA end suggests the J call may be wrong. CDR3 size: 14 residues. Germline CDR1 reads MDHEN; CDR2 reads SYDVKM.

This clonotype was seen a handful of times. The chain has TRBV11-2 and TRBJ2-7; 7 nucleotides match TRBD2. V lost 4 bases to trimming and J lost 4 bases; unmatched junction nucleotides: 19. The CDR3 runs to 18 residues. Germline V gene data show CDR1 as SGHAT and CDR2 as FQNNGV. The CDR3 sequence is CASSSLGRAGGSWYEQYF. DNA for the CDR3: TGTGCCAGCAGCTCACTAGGAAGAGCGGGCGGGAGTTGGTACGAGCAGTACTTC.

This sequence joins TRBV28 and TRBJ1-5; D possibly corresponds to TRBD1 (6 bases). The CDR3 covers 14 residues. The V end was cut by 3 bases, the J end by 3 bases, with 9 bases between. Germline CDR1 is MDHEN and CDR2 is SYDVKM. The CDR3, as DNA: TGTGCCAGCAGTTTTGCAGGGGTCAATCAGCCCCAGCATTTT. Protein sequence: CASSFAGVNQPQHF. Full variable domain (remainder filled in from reference TRBV28 and TRBJ1-5): DVKVTQSSRYLVKRTGEKVFLECVQDMDHENMFWYRQDPGLGLRLIYFSYDVKMKEKGDIPEGYSVSREKKERFSLILESASTNQTSMYLCASSFAGVNQPQHFGDGTRLSIL.

V gene TRBV2 combines with J gene TRBJ1-4, with D unclear. The germline CDR1 and CDR2 sequences are SNHLY and FYNNEI. The CDR3 runs 14 residues. V lost 4 bases, J lost 4 bases, and 10 bases lay in between. The CDR3 DNA follows: TGTGCCAGCAGTGCCGTAGGGATTAATGAAAAACTGTTTTTT. Amino acids: CASSAVGINEKLFF.

To note about this clonotype: Compared with germline, one end of the junction differs, possibly owing to a read error. This chain joins TRBV7-8 and TRBJ1-5, with a possible D match to TRBD1 (6 bases). Germline V gives CDR1 SGHVS, CDR2 FQNEAQ. CDR3 size: 13 residues. CDR3 loop: CAGRRGSNQPQHF. The CDR3 DNA reads TGTGCCGGCAGAAGGGGGAGCAATCAGCCCCAGCATTTT.

This clonotype was found a few times. This chain uses TRBV7-2 with TRBJ2-5, with 14 bases fitting TRBD2. The J segment lost 7 bases and the V segment lost 3 bases, leaving 10 bases of the junction unmatched. Germline V lookup: CDR1 SGHTA, CDR2 FQGNSA. CDR3 length equals 17 residues. The chain's CDR3 is CASSFSGTSGGRLTQYF. DNA for the CDR3: TGTGCCAGCAGCTTCTCCGGGACTAGCGGGGGTCGGTTGACCCAGTACTTC.

This clonotype was detected a few times. This chain connects TRBV5-1 to TRBJ1-1; 8 bases map to TRBD1. J lost 0 bases, V lost 4 bases, and 8 bases had no gene match. Germline CDR1 reads SGHRS; CDR2 reads YFSETQ. The length of the CDR3 is 16 residues. The CDR3 region is CASSPDRVGMNTEAFF. DNA of the CDR3: TGCGCCAGCAGCCCGGACAGGGTTGGGATGAACACTGAAGCTTTCTTT.

In its sample, this clonotype was seen a few times. Compared with germline, one end of the junction differs, possibly owing to a read error. V gene TRBV20-1 combines with J gene TRBJ2-5, with a tentative D call TRBD2 (6 bases). CDR1 DFQATT and CDR2 SNEGSKA come from the germline V gene (reference sequence). The CDR3 runs to 14 residues. The chain's CDR3 is CSASPGSSGETQYF. In DNA form, the CDR3 reads TGTAGTGCTAGCCCCGGGAGTTCGGGCGAGACCCAGTACTTC.

Only a few counts were recorded for this clonotype. This sequence may be a read error, since a much larger clone differs from it by one base. This sequence joins TRBV25-1 and TRBJ2-7, with TRBD2 identical over 10 bases. The germline V gene encodes CDR1 MGHDK and CDR2 SYGVNS. This CDR3 is built from 15 residues. Written as DNA, the CDR3 is TGTGCCAGGAGTGGACTAGCGGAGAGCTCCTACGAGCAGTACTTC. The encoded protein is CARSGLAESSYEQYF.

The chain is built from TRBV5-1 and TRBJ2-2, with D unclear. This CDR3 is 11 amino acids long. V dropped 4 bases and J dropped 10 bases, with 8 bases sitting between them. The germline V gene encodes CDR1 SGHRS and CDR2 YFSETQ. CDR3 residues: CASSISQELFF. In nucleotides, the CDR3 is TGCGCCAGCAGCATCAGTCAGGAGCTGTTTTTT.

The J gene is TRBJ2-3, the V gene TRBV6-1; perhaps D is TRBD1 or TRBD2 (5 bases each). Germline lookup yields CDR1 MNHNS and CDR2 SASEGT. The CDR3 has 14 amino acids. V was clipped by 6 bases and J by 4 bases, with 14 bases between them. The CDR3 sequence: CASSLGTLADTQYF. The CDR3 DNA sequence: TGTGCCAGCAGCCTCGGGACCTTGGCAGATACGCAGTATTTT.

Comments on this clonotype: Relative to the germline gene, one junction end is altered; a read error may explain this. This chain uses TRBV27 with TRBJ2-5; no reliable D call. The CDR3 length is 16 residues. Germline V gene data show CDR1 as MNHEY and CDR2 as SMNVEV (reference sequence). CDR3 region: CAGSFSPRLYQETQYF. As DNA, the CDR3 is TGTGCCGGCAGTTTCTCCCCACGACTCTACCAAGAGACCCAGTACTTC.

The chain links TRBV5-1 to TRBJ2-4; maybe TRBD2 (6 bases). Germline lookup yields CDR1 SGHRS and CDR2 YFSETQ. Trimming stripped 5 bases from V and 3 bases from J, with 9 bases between. This CDR3 spans 13 amino acids. The CDR3 region has the DNA TGCGCCAGCAGTCCGGGGGTCAAAAACATTCAGTACTTC. This codes for CASSPGVKNIQYF.

This clonotype has only a few counts. The chain carries TRBV20-1 and TRBJ2-3; no reliable D call. V was clipped by 2 bases and J by 2 bases, with 14 bases between them. CDR1 and CDR2 from the germline V gene are DFQATT and SNEGSKA (reference sequence). This CDR3 has 15 amino acids. This CDR3 reads CSARRSVSPTDTQYF. CDR3 nucleotide sequence: TGCAGTGCTAGAAGGTCCGTCTCCCCCACAGATACGCAGTATTTT.

The rearrangement uses TRBV20-1 and TRBJ2-1, with D maybe TRBD1 (6 bases). Judging by the DNA end, TRBJ2-7 fits better; the J call may be wrong. Germline CDR1 DFQATT, CDR2 SNEGSKA (reference sequence). The CDR3 is made up of 13 amino acids. The CDR3 DNA is TGCAGTGCCCAGACAGGAAGTCCCTACGAGCAGTACTTC. As protein: CSAQTGSPYEQYF.